Below are 29 T cell receptor beta chains sequenced from a single sample in a study of blood T cell repertoires in COVID-19 (dated by TCRdb to 2018 to 2021). To prepare the library, the immunoSEQ multiplex PCR assay was applied. TCRdb provides this immuneACCESS table in a form limited to in-frame rearrangements. Some clones are lacking; in checked studies, under half of them reflect an unresolved V gene, and why the rest are absent is not known. Here the sample has 65,000 to 90,000 clones; around 83% occur a single time. 5.5% to 7.5% of the sample rests with the top ten. Sequenced input: peripheral blood. The source is a woman aged 55 to 70 with acute or convalescent COVID-19.

The chain recombines TRBV7-9 with TRBJ1-1; D gene unclear. The CDR3 loop spans 13 amino acids. Trimming took 5 bases from V and 3 from J, leaving 10 bases between them. Germline loops: CDR1 SEHNR, CDR2 FQNEAQ (reference sequence). CDR3 in DNA: TGTGCCAGCAGCCAAAATCGGGACACTGAAGCTTTCTTT. Amino acid sequence: CASSQNRDTEAFF.

In DNA, the CDR3 is TGCAGCGCCTCACTGGACAACCTGAACACTGAAGCTTTCTTT. It specifies CSASLDNLNTEAFF. The chain links TRBV29-1 to TRBJ1-1, with D possibly TRBD1 on 5 matching bases. Germline CDR1 is SQVTM and CDR2 is ANQGSEA. V was shortened by 7 bases and J by 0 bases, with 15 bases between the two germline ends. The CDR3 runs 14 residues.

V gene TRBV19 combines with J gene TRBJ1-1, with D perhaps TRBD1 (6 bases). Germline CDR1 LNHDA, CDR2 SQIVND (reference sequence). This CDR3 spans 14 amino acids. V dropped 3 bases and J dropped 1 base, with 9 bases sitting between them. The CDR3 DNA reads TGTGCCAGTAGTATCGGACAGCCGAACACTGAAGCTTTCTTT. Amino acids: CASSIGQPNTEAFF.

V is TRBV7-8 and J is TRBJ1-3; tentatively, D is TRBD1 (5 bases). The CDR3 contains 17 residues. CDR1 SGHVS and CDR2 FQNEAQ come from the germline V gene. V was shortened by 2 bases and J by 6 bases, with 20 bases between the two germline ends. This chain's CDR3 is CASSLISGALIQNTIYF. The CDR3 coding sequence is TGTGCCAGCAGCTTAATTAGTGGGGCCCTCATCCAAAACACCATATATTTT.

The V and J genes are TRBV5-1 and TRBJ1-1; 10 bases match TRBD1. CDR3 length: 14 residues. The trim removed 0 bases at V and 4 bases at J, leaving 0 bases unmatched. Germline CDR1 is SGHRS and CDR2 is YFSETQ. The CDR3 DNA is TGCGCCAGCAGCTTGGGACAGGGGGCCACTGAAGCTTTCTTT. It yields the protein CASSLGQGATEAFF.

The rearrangement links TRBV7-9 to TRBJ2-7; TRBD1 aligns across 12 bases. CDR1 is SEHNR, CDR2 FQNEAQ, per germline (reference sequence). J lost 2 bases, V lost 5 bases, and 7 bases had no gene match. The CDR3 is made up of 16 amino acids. In nucleotides, the CDR3 is TGTGCCAGCAGCGACCCCGGGACAGGGGGCCCCTACGAGCAGTACTTC. Translated: CASSDPGTGGPYEQYF.

This clone was observed a handful of times. The chain combines TRBV6-5 with TRBJ2-3; D not certain. CDR3 length: 14 amino acids. The ends were cut back, 2 bases at V and 7 bases at J, with 13 bases in the middle. Germline CDR1 is MNHEY and CDR2 is SVGAGI. CDR3 in DNA: TGTGCCAGCAGTTACGCAGGTCTCTTGAATACGCAGTATTTT. It is translated as CASSYAGLLNTQYF.

The count of this clone is one. The CDR3 sequence is CASSSPAERGSSTDTQYF. The CDR3 nucleotides read TGCGCCAGCAGCTCCCCCGCCGAGCGGGGATCTAGCACAGATACGCAGTATTTT. The V call is TRBV5-1, the J call TRBJ2-3; 7 nucleotides match TRBD2. The CDR3 is made up of 18 amino acids. V gave up 3 bases and J gave up 0 bases; unmatched junction bases: 13. CDR1 and CDR2 from the germline V gene are SGHRS and YFSETQ.

The chain links TRBV6-5 to TRBJ1-4, with 9 bases aligning to TRBD1. Germline V lookup: CDR1 MNHEY, CDR2 SVGAGI. CDR3 length equals 14 residues. V gave up 4 bases and J gave up 7 bases; unmatched junction bases: 4. The chain's CDR3 is CASSWGTGSEKLFF. CDR3 DNA sequence: TGTGCCAGCAGTTGGGGGACAGGGAGTGAAAAACTGTTTTTT.

The rearrangement uses TRBV11-3 and TRBJ1-1, with TRBD1 as a possible D gene (5 bases). There are 13 residues in the CDR3. Germline-derived CDR1 and CDR2 are SGHNT and YENEEA. V gave up 2 bases and J gave up 6 bases, with 10 bases separating them. DNA of the CDR3: TGTGCCAGCAGCTTAAAATCGGGGGCTGAAGCTTTCTTT. Translating gives CASSLKSGAEAFF.

The V call is TRBV5-1, the J call TRBJ2-5; maybe TRBD2 (5 bases). V was pared by 1 base and J by 5 bases, with 9 bases between. The germline gives CDR1 SGHRS, CDR2 YFSETQ. The CDR3 has 13 amino acids. The chain's CDR3 is CASSLRERETQYF. CDR3 DNA sequence: TGCGCCAGCAGCTTGAGGGAGCGGGAGACCCAGTACTTC.

The V call is TRBV21-1, the J call TRBJ1-1; the table gives TRBD1 as D, unverified against the DNA. TRBV21-1 is annotated as a pseudogene. The CDR3 is made up of 14 amino acids. The CDR3: CASSIGQGETEAFF. The CDR3 coding sequence is TGTGCCAGCAGCATTGGACAGGGGGAGACTGAAGCTTTCTTT.

This clone was counted only a few times. This chain links TRBV5-1 with TRBJ1-1; D unresolved. Trimming stripped 4 bases from V and 1 base from J, with 14 bases between. Looked up from germline, CDR1 is SGHRS and CDR2 is YFSETQ. The CDR3 is 15 residues long. CDR3 sequence reads: CASSQPGRENTEAFF. CDR3 sequence (DNA): TGCGCCAGCAGCCAACCCGGACGGGAGAACACTGAAGCTTTCTTT.

The chain carries TRBV7-2 and TRBJ2-3; D may be TRBD1 (5 bases). The germline gives CDR1 SGHTA, CDR2 FQGNSA. The V end lost 5 bases, the J end lost 6 bases, and 12 bases lay between the germline ends. CDR3 size: 13 residues. The CDR3 loop is CASSLQTADTQYF. The CDR3 region has the DNA TGTGCCAGCAGCCTCCAGACAGCCGATACGCAGTATTTT.

The CDR3 sequence is CASSQVNRNTEAFF. CDR3 DNA sequence: TGCGCCAGCAGCCAAGTTAACAGGAACACTGAAGCTTTCTTT. The J gene is TRBJ1-1, the V gene TRBV4-1; D gene unclear. V was pared by 1 base and J by 1 base, with 7 bases between. CDR1 is MGHRA, CDR2 YSYEKL, per germline. CDR3 length: 14 amino acids.

The chain joins TRBV11-2 to TRBJ1-2; D not certain. Germline values: CDR1 SGHAT, CDR2 FQNNGV. Trimming removed 4 bases from V and 2 bases from J, with 5 bases in between. This CDR3 has 12 residues. In DNA, the CDR3 is TGTGCCAGCAGCTCTGTCAACTATGGCTACACCTTC. This encodes CASSSVNYGYTF.

The chain recombines TRBV20-1 with TRBJ1-2; D ambiguous. Trimming took 6 bases from V and 4 from J, leaving 9 bases between them. CDR1 and CDR2 (germline): DFQATT, SNEGSKA (reference sequence). This CDR3 contains 11 residues. The chain's CDR3 is CSAQVRYGYTF. The CDR3 DNA reads TGCAGTGCACAAGTACGCTATGGCTACACCTTC.

The chain uses TRBV6-1 and TRBJ1-2, with 7 bases lining up with TRBD1. CDR1 is MNHNS, CDR2 SASEGT, per germline. J lost 7 bases, V lost 1 base, and 6 bases had no gene match. This CDR3 has 14 amino acids. CDR3 DNA sequence: TGTGCCAGCAGTGAAGGGGTGACAGGGCTTGGCTACACCTTC. Translation: CASSEGVTGLGYTF.

This clone was seen only once. J is TRBJ2-1 and V is TRBV2; 8 bases agree with TRBD2. CDR1 is SNHLY, CDR2 FYNNEI, per germline. This CDR3 has 14 amino acids. Unmatched junction bases numbered 4, after V lost 6 bases and J lost 3 bases. CDR3 sequence reads: CASSRGGDYNEQFF. CDR3 nucleotides: TGTGCCAGCAGCCGGGGGGGGGACTACAATGAGCAGTTCTTC.

The chain couples TRBV5-1 to TRBJ2-5; TRBD1 agrees at 8 bases. Germline CDR1 SGHRS, CDR2 YFSETQ. Unmatched junction bases numbered 6, after V lost 5 bases and J lost 3 bases. The CDR3 contains 14 residues. The CDR3 loop is CASRLTQGEETQYF. The CDR3 nucleotides are TGCGCCAGCAGACTAACACAGGGGGAAGAGACCCAGTACTTC.

The rearrangement links TRBV18 to TRBJ2-5; D might be TRBD1 (6 bases). Trimming pared 1 base from V and 1 base from J, leaving 13 bases between. Germline V CDR1 and CDR2: KGHSH, LQKENI. The CDR3 is 16 residues long. Here the CDR3 reads CASSPRTARGQETQYF. For the CDR3, the DNA is TGTGCCAGCTCACCACGGACAGCTCGAGGCCAAGAGACCCAGTACTTC.

This clone was seen a handful of times. The chain has TRBV27 and TRBJ1-4; D is undetermined. Germline V lookup: CDR1 MNHEY, CDR2 SMNVEV (reference sequence). This CDR3 comprises 15 residues. V dropped 4 bases and J dropped 4 bases, with 13 bases sitting between them. This CDR3 is CASSSDGFLNEKLFF. The CDR3 nucleotides are TGTGCCAGCAGTTCCGACGGGTTCCTTAATGAAAAACTGTTTTTT.

The V and J genes are TRBV6-5 and TRBJ2-2, with D perhaps matching TRBD2 (5 bases). The germline gives CDR1 MNHEY, CDR2 SVGAGI. The CDR3 sequence is 15 residues long. Trimming removed 6 bases at V and 4 bases at J, with 15 bases between. CDR3: CASSKRGIGTGELFF. In nucleotides, the CDR3 is TGTGCCAGCAGCAAGAGAGGGATTGGCACCGGGGAGCTGTTTTTT.

The chain has TRBV19 and TRBJ2-1; 9 bases map to TRBD1. This CDR3 is built from 15 residues. J was trimmed by 1 base and V by 6 bases; bases with no gene match: 4. Germline values: CDR1 LNHDA, CDR2 SQIVND (reference sequence). The CDR3: CASRSTGGSYNEQFF. The CDR3 DNA is TGTGCCAGTAGATCGACAGGGGGATCCTACAATGAGCAGTTCTTC.

CDR3 amino acids: CASSIDRGKNTEAFF. The CDR3 DNA reads TGTGCCAGCAGTATAGACAGGGGCAAGAACACTGAAGCTTTCTTT. The J gene is TRBJ1-1, the V gene TRBV2; 8 bases agree with TRBD1. The CDR3 is 15 amino acids. Looked up from germline, CDR1 is SNHLY and CDR2 is FYNNEI. The V gene end was trimmed by 5 bases and the J gene end by 1 base; junction bases not matched to a gene: 6.

This clone has a single count. This sequence joins TRBV19 and TRBJ1-5, with 7 bases fitting TRBD1. Losses at the gene ends were 6 bases for V and 4 bases for J; bases not matched to a gene: 9. In germline, CDR1 is LNHDA, CDR2 SQIVND (reference sequence). There are 15 residues in the CDR3. CDR3 DNA sequence: TGTGCCAGTAGCTATGCCCGGGACAGTAATCAGCCCCAGCATTTT. It is translated as CASSYARDSNQPQHF.

This chain uses TRBV14 with TRBJ2-5, with D possibly TRBD2 on 5 matching bases. This CDR3 spans 13 amino acids. Germline loops: CDR1 SGHDN, CDR2 FVKESK. The V gene lost 1 base and the J gene lost 5 bases, with 8 bases spanning the gap. The CDR3 sequence is CASSQGLAETQYF. In nucleotides, the CDR3 is TGTGCCAGCAGCCAAGGGCTAGCCGAGACCCAGTACTTC.

The chain has TRBV27 and TRBJ1-2; 9 bases fit TRBD1. V was pared by 3 bases and J by 4 bases, with 6 bases of the junction left unmatched. The CDR3 is 15 amino acids. CDR1 is MNHEY and CDR2 is SMNVEV in the germline V gene (reference sequence). The CDR3 DNA sequence: TGTGCCAGCAGTTTTTGGACAGGGGAGTTCTATGGCTACACCTTC. Translation gives CASSFWTGEFYGYTF.

This clone came up a few times. The rearrangement links TRBV19 to TRBJ2-7; possibly TRBD1 for D (6 bases). The V end was cut by 5 bases, the J end by 5 bases, with 13 bases between. The CDR3 loop spans 13 amino acids. Germline loops: CDR1 LNHDA, CDR2 SQIVND (reference sequence). The CDR3 DNA reads TGTGCCAGTAGTTACAGGGAGCTGGACGAGCAGTACTTC. It codes for CASSYRELDEQYF.